Listed below are T cell receptor beta chains from one sample, sequenced in a study of PD-1 blockade in classical Hodgkin lymphoma. Profiling relied on immunoSEQ multiplex PCR, and the TCRdb table lists in-frame clones only, not all of them. The sample carries about 21,000 clones, about 65% recorded once. Here the sequenced sample was peripheral blood mononuclear cells (PBMCs), taken at baseline. These receptors all stem from a human donor with classical Hodgkin lymphoma. Both conserved end residues are part of each CDR3. A D gene is named only where the DNA matches it firmly. Clone size is not always given. Where it is, it says once, few, many or a class for expanded clones.

cdr3_aa cdr3_nt d_call v_call clone_size j_call
CASSECWNREMCGGRSEQFF TGCGCCAGCAGTGAGTGTTGGAACAGGGAGATGTGTGGCGGGAGAAGTGAGCAGTTCTTC NA TRBV10-1 NA TRBJ2-1
CASSEARTGEETQYF TGTGCCAGCAGTGAAGCGAGGACAGGTGAAGAGACCCAGTACTTC TRBD1 TRBV2 NA TRBJ2-5
CASSFLGPGAYEQYF TGTGCCAGCAGTTTCTTGGGTCCAGGAGCCTACGAGCAGTACTTC NA TRBV28 NA TRBJ2-7
CASSQTQDGTEAFF TGCGCCAGCAGCCAGACCCAAGATGGCACTGAAGCTTTCTTT NA TRBV4-3 NA TRBJ1-1
CASTRQGVGEAFF TGTGCCAGCACCAGACAGGGGGTTGGTGAAGCTTTCTTT TRBD1 TRBV6-1 once TRBJ1-1
CASSIDGSGGQGTYGYTF TGTGCCAGTAGTATAGATGGGAGTGGCGGACAGGGGACCTATGGCTACACCTTC TRBD1 TRBV19 NA TRBJ1-2
CASSSTRAFGDTQYF TGTGCCAGCAGCTCGACCCGGGCCTTCGGGGATACGCAGTATTTT NA TRBV7-6 few TRBJ2-3
CASSISGPEGNSPLHF TGTGCCAGTAGTATATCTGGGCCCGAGGGTAATTCACCCCTCCACTTT NA TRBV19 NA TRBJ1-6
CASSQEENTEAFF TGCGCCAGCAGCCAAGAGGAGAACACTGAAGCTTTCTTT NA TRBV4-3 NA TRBJ1-1
CSVPSGSQETQYF TGCAGCGTTCCCAGCGGGAGCCAAGAGACCCAGTACTTC TRBD2 TRBV29-1 NA TRBJ2-5
CASSFLSSSTLAKNIQYF TGTGCCAGCAGCTTTTTATCCTCTAGTACGCTAGCCAAAAACATTCAGTACTTC NA TRBV5-6 NA TRBJ2-4
CATSREIGGFSGNTIYF TGTGCCACCAGCAGAGAAATAGGTGGCTTCTCTGGAAACACCATATATTTT NA TRBV15 NA TRBJ1-3
CAWSVGGKGSYNEQFF TGTGCCTGGAGTGTAGGCGGGAAGGGCTCCTACAATGAGCAGTTCTTC NA TRBV30 NA TRBJ2-1
CASSPATGGATGELFF TGTGCCAGCTCACCGGCCACAGGGGGCGCAACCGGGGAGCTGTTTTTT TRBD1 TRBV18 medium-sized TRBJ2-2
CASRGLAGVETQYF TGTGCCAGCCGGGGACTAGCGGGAGTAGAGACCCAGTACTTC TRBD2 TRBV6-5 NA TRBJ2-5
CSVGGGNQPQHF TGCAGCGTTGGAGGGGGAAATCAGCCCCAGCATTTT NA TRBV29-1 NA TRBJ1-5
CSAQDRMTFF TGCAGTGCCCAGGACAGGATGACTTTCTTT TRBD1 TRBV20-1 NA TRBJ1-1
CASSLTPGINEKLFF TGCGCCAGCAGCTTGACCCCGGGGATAAATGAAAAACTGTTTTTT NA TRBV5-1 NA TRBJ1-4
CASSFLGTSGNHRQFF TGTGCCAGTAGTTTCCTGGGGACTAGCGGGAATCACCGTCAGTTCTTC TRBD2 TRBV19 NA TRBJ2-1
CASTSRGRNEQFF TGTGCCAGCACCTCCAGGGGGCGCAATGAGCAGTTCTTC TRBD1 TRBV6-5 NA TRBJ2-1
CASSVATGGQQTQYF TGTGCCAGCAGCGTAGCGACAGGGGGACAACAGACCCAGTACTTC TRBD1 TRBV9 NA TRBJ2-5
CASSVDDPYEQYF TGTGCCAGCAGCGTAGATGATCCCTACGAGCAGTACTTC NA TRBV9 NA TRBJ2-7
CASSSFQDPGANVLTF TGTGCCAGCAGCTCGTTTCAAGACCCTGGGGCCAACGTCCTGACTTTC NA TRBV5-4 NA TRBJ2-6
CASSLSGYRQGTEAFF TGTGCCAGCAGTTTATCTGGGTACCGACAGGGCACTGAAGCTTTCTTT TRBD1 TRBV27 NA TRBJ1-1
CASSKNSYSNQPQHF TGTGCCAGCAGCAAAAACAGTTATAGCAATCAGCCCCAGCATTTT NA TRBV7-2 NA TRBJ1-5
CASSQDHTSYEQYF TGCGCCAGCAGCCAAGATCACACTTCCTACGAGCAGTACTTC NA TRBV4-3 few TRBJ2-7
CASSLRTGGYNEQFF TGTGCCAGCAGCTTGAGGACAGGGGGATACAATGAGCAGTTCTTC TRBD1 TRBV5-4 NA TRBJ2-1
CASSRPGQGTDTQYF TGTGCCAGCAGCCGCCCGGGACAGGGAACAGATACGCAGTATTTT TRBD1 TRBV28 few TRBJ2-3
CASSLEWRGEQYF TGTGCCAGCAGCTTAGAGTGGAGGGGCGAGCAGTACTTC NA TRBV7-2 once TRBJ2-7
CASSSLQRGRETQYF TGTGCCAGCAGTTCCCTCCAGCGGGGGCGGGAGACCCAGTACTTC TRBD2 TRBV28 NA TRBJ2-5
CASSLGIATEAFF TGTGCCAGCAGTTTAGGGATAGCCACTGAAGCTTTCTTT NA TRBV2 NA TRBJ1-1
CASSTEGEETQYF TGCGCCAGCAGCACGGAGGGGGAAGAGACCCAGTACTTC NA TRBV5-1 NA TRBJ2-5
CASSFPPLGHTEAFF TGTGCCAGCAGTTTCCCCCCCCTCGGGCACACTGAAGCTTTCTTT NA TRBV28 NA TRBJ1-1
CASNPDYSNQPQHF TGTGCCAGCAATCCAGATTATAGCAATCAGCCCCAGCATTTT NA TRBV6-1 NA TRBJ1-5
CASSFGQGPYEQYF TGTGCCAGCAGCTTTGGACAGGGACCCTACGAGCAGTACTTC TRBD1 TRBV11-1 NA TRBJ2-7
CSVRASAAETQYF TGCAGCGTTCGAGCTAGCGCGGCGGAGACCCAGTACTTC NA TRBV29-1 NA TRBJ2-5